These 3 T cell receptor beta chains came from one sample sequenced in a study of cytomegalovirus exposure and HLA in healthy donors. The primer mix had 60 Vbeta and 13 Jbeta primers. Profiling relied on immunoSEQ multiplex PCR, and the TCRdb table lists in-frame clones only, not all of them. In the table there are 150,000 to 200,000 clones, 80% of which are singletons. The sequenced material came from PBMCs. Receptor source: a girl aged 10-17 years in good health and CMV-seropositive.

This clone was recorded once. The J gene is TRBJ2-1, the V gene TRBV5-8; D possibly corresponds to TRBD1 (8 bases). The V and J ends lost 7 bases and 0 bases respectively, with 23 bases between them. Germline CDR1 is SGHTS and CDR2 is YDEGEE. This CDR3 contains 18 residues. The CDR3 loop reads CASGTITGGGSSYNEQFF. The CDR3 DNA reads TGTGCCAGCGGAACTATTACAGGGGGGGGTAGCTCCTACAATGAGCAGTTCTTC.

V and J are TRBV7-6 and TRBJ2-5, with D perhaps matching TRBD1 (5 bases). The CDR3 is 13 residues long. V was pared by 3 bases and J by 2 bases, with 7 bases between. Germline V gives CDR1 SGHVS, CDR2 FNYEAQ. CDR3 coding DNA: TGTGCCAGCAGCTTCCGGACACAAGAGACCCAGTACTTC. Translated: CASSFRTQETQYF.

The chain is built from TRBV5-1 and TRBJ2-3; 7 nucleotides line up with TRBD1. The length of the CDR3 is 15 residues. The V and J ends lost 4 bases and 5 bases, in that order; junction bases with no gene match: 10. CDR1 and CDR2 (germline): SGHRS, YFSETQ. In nucleotides, the CDR3 is TGCGCCAGCAGCCTGACGACAGGGTCAGGAGATACGCAGTATTTT. It encodes CASSLTTGSGDTQYF.